This TCR beta chain was observed in a study of T cell responses to AZD1222 COVID-19 vaccine. Turning to the study itself: Second doses that came at about 4 or about 12 weeks were put together.

Concerning this clone itself: As yet, its antigen is unknown.

V gave up 5 bases and J gave up 9 bases; unmatched junction bases: 2. In germline, CDR1 is SEHNR, CDR2 FQNEAQ (reference sequence). This CDR3 contains 14 residues. The protocol was immunoSEQ multiplex PCR, while the TCRdb copy is restricted to in-frame clones and leaves out a portion. The sample contains about 130,000 clones, around 90% of which appear only once. General study points: There were repertoire samples only from the period after the peak T cell response. The study reported that nearly half of spike-specific TCRs target unmutated variant regions.

Material: peripheral blood, obtained on day 0 of AZD1222 vaccination. This TCR was sampled from an adult in good health. This sequence joins TRBV7-9 and TRBJ1-6, with TRBD1 matching 12 bases. CDR3 in amino acids: CASSRGQGASPLHF. DNA of the CDR3: TGTGCCAGCAGCCGGGGACAGGGGGCTTCACCCCTCCACTTT.